Listed here are 30 T cell receptor beta chains from one sample, sequenced in a study of blood T cells in healthy people across ages. Then a second PCR, running about 7 to 11 cycles, was carried out with a sample-barcoded 5' primer and a J-beta primer mix. In TCRdb, the 5' RACE reads were re-called with MiXCR into one record per CDR3 protein. This sample has over 600,000 distinct CDR3 sequences, with approximately 40% found just once. The source material was blood. These receptors all come from a man older than 75 in good health.

V usage is TRBV20-1 and J usage is TRBJ2-4, with 9 bases fitting TRBD2. CDR1 DFQATT and CDR2 SNEGSKA come from the germline V gene (reference sequence). CDR3 size: 16 residues. After removal of 6 bases from V and 0 bases from J, the junction contained 9 bases not matched to a gene. The CDR3 region has the DNA TGCAGTGCCAGTGCGGGGGGGTTCCTAGCCAAAAACATTCAGTACTTC. Translating it yields CSASAGGFLAKNIQYF.

This clonotype was seen more than once but under ten times. The chain joins TRBV5-1 to TRBJ2-2, with D maybe TRBD1 (5 bases). CDR3 length: 16 amino acids. Trimming cost V 0 bases and J 6 bases, with 15 bases left between them. Germline CDR1 reads SGHRS; CDR2 reads YFSETQ. CDR3 loop: CASSLAPTAAAGELFF. The CDR3 nucleotides are TGCGCCAGCAGCTTGGCGCCGACAGCCGCGGCCGGGGAGCTGTTTTTT.

This clonotype was detected a few times. V is TRBV27 and J is TRBJ2-3; D unclear. The germline CDR1 and CDR2 sequences are MNHEY and SMNVEV (reference sequence). This CDR3 is 16 amino acids long. Trimming removed 7 bases from V and 4 bases from J, with 21 bases in between. CDR3 sequence: CASTQRSQQIADTQYF. The DNA of the CDR3 is TGTGCCAGCACTCAGAGGTCCCAACAAATAGCAGATACGCAGTATTTT.

As for this clonotype: Possible read error: a much larger clone is one base away. V gene TRBV29-1 combines with J gene TRBJ2-3, with 7 bases lining up with TRBD2. The CDR3 loop spans 15 amino acids. The germline V gene has CDR1 SQVTM and CDR2 ANQGSEA. CDR3 coding DNA: TGCAGCGTTGATCGCGCGGGGGAAACCACAGATGCGCAGTATTTT. This codes for CSVDRAGETTDAQYF.

The chain uses TRBV28 and TRBJ2-4, with 8 nucleotides matching TRBD1. V shed 8 bases, J shed 1 base, and the junction held 13 bases outside the gene matches. The germline gives CDR1 MDHEN, CDR2 SYDVKM. This CDR3 has 17 residues. The CDR3 DNA reads TGTGCCAGCGTCGAGAGGTTTCGGACAGGGGCCAAAAACATTCAGTACTTC. As protein: CASVERFRTGAKNIQYF.

The J gene is TRBJ2-7, the V gene TRBV5-1; tentative D call: TRBD1 (5 bases). V dropped 4 bases and J dropped 1 base, with 12 bases sitting between them. The V gene's germline CDR1 is SGHRS and CDR2 YFSETQ. This CDR3 is built from 14 residues. As DNA, the CDR3 is TGCGCCAGCAGCGTGCAGGGAAAATCCTACGAGCAGTACTTC. Encoded protein: CASSVQGKSYEQYF.

The V and J genes are TRBV7-7 and TRBJ2-1; 8 bases are shared with TRBD1. V trimming: 5 bases; J trimming: 6 bases; junction bases outside the gene matches: 3. The CDR3 runs 13 residues. The V gene's germline CDR1 is SSHAT and CDR2 FNYEAQ (reference sequence). CDR3 sequence (DNA): TGTGCCAGCAGCAAAGACAGGGGCAATGAGCAGTTCTTC. It specifies CASSKDRGNEQFF.

The rearrangement links TRBV5-8 to TRBJ1-1; D unclear. The V end lost 0 bases, the J end lost 1 base, and 13 bases lay between the germline ends. Germline-derived CDR1 and CDR2 are SGHTS and YDEGEE. The length of the CDR3 is 16 residues. CDR3 residues: CASSLAVGPANTEAFF. The CDR3 region has the DNA TGTGCCAGCAGCTTGGCGGTGGGTCCAGCGAACACTGAAGCTTTCTTT.

The chain employs TRBV6-6 and TRBJ1-5; D unresolved. Deletions cut 2 bases from V and 5 bases from J, with 16 bases between. The CDR3 loop spans 16 amino acids. Per the germline V gene, CDR1 is MNHNY and CDR2 is SVGAGI (reference sequence). This CDR3 reads CASSYNLQREDQPQHF. DNA of the CDR3: TGTGCCAGCAGTTACAACCTACAGAGGGAGGATCAGCCCCAGCATTTT.

This clonotype has just one count. The chain combines TRBV5-6 with TRBJ2-7; 7 bases match TRBD2. Trimming took 4 bases from V and 3 from J; bases not matched to a gene: 7. The CDR3 contains 14 residues. Germline V CDR1 and CDR2: SGHDT, YYEEEE. The CDR3 DNA follows: TGTGCCAGCAGCCTCAGCGGGGTGGGCTACGAGCAGTACTTC. This encodes CASSLSGVGYEQYF.

This clonotype showed up many times. The J gene is TRBJ2-3, the V gene TRBV29-1; a weak D match, TRBD1 (5 bases). Germline assignment: CDR1 SQVTM and CDR2 ANQGSEA. This CDR3 region has 11 residues. V was pared by 6 bases and J by 6 bases, with 10 bases between. CDR3 residues: CSVGTGDTQYF. CDR3 nucleotide sequence: TGCAGCGTAGGTACAGGCGATACGCAGTATTTT.

The CDR3 coding sequence is TGTGCCAGCAGCCCCTATGAGCCAGATACGCAGTATTTT. Translated, it gives CASSPYEPDTQYF. The chain has TRBV6-5 and TRBJ2-3; D ambiguous. The V end was cut by 6 bases, the J end by 4 bases, with 11 bases between. Germline V CDR1 and CDR2: MNHEY, SVGAGI. The CDR3 totals 13 residues.

This clonotype appeared a single time. The V gene is TRBV4-1, the J gene TRBJ2-3; no firm D call. The CDR3 is made up of 15 amino acids. V was pared by 5 bases and J by 0 bases, with 12 bases between. CDR1 is MGHRA and CDR2 is YSYEKL in the germline V gene. CDR3 sequence reads: CASSKKDASTDTQYF. As DNA, the CDR3 is TGCGCCAGCAGCAAGAAGGATGCTAGCACAGATACGCAGTATTTT.

A word on this clonotype: Mismatch with germline at one junction end may stem from a read error. The chain combines TRBV4-3 with TRBJ2-1; D remains unclear. The germline CDR1 and CDR2 sequences are LGHNA and YSLEER. This CDR3 is 15 amino acids long. The DNA for the CDR3 is TGCGCCAGCAGCCAAGATTCGATACTCAACAATGATCAGTTCTTC. Encoded protein: CASSQDSILNNDQFF.

This clonotype came up many times. CDR3 region: CASSLGQGCTF. The CDR3 DNA reads as TGTGCCAGCAGCTTGGGACAGGGGTGCACCTTC. This rearrangement joins TRBV7-9 to TRBJ1-2; 10 positions match TRBD1. The CDR3 totals 11 residues. V shed 3 bases and J 13 bases; nucleotides not matched to a gene: 2. Germline loops: CDR1 SEHNR, CDR2 FQNEAQ (reference sequence).

The chain joins TRBV7-2 to TRBJ1-2; 9 bases map to TRBD1. The germline gives CDR1 SGHTA, CDR2 FQGNSA. Unmatched junction bases numbered 15, after V lost 5 bases and J lost 5 bases. The length of the CDR3 is 17 residues. For the CDR3, the DNA is TGTGCCAGCAGCCAACACAGGGGGCGCCTGCTAGAATATGGCTACACCTTC. Encoded protein: CASSQHRGRLLEYGYTF. The whole variable domain, remainder taken from reference TRBV7-2 and TRBJ1-2, is GAGVSQSPSNKVTEKGKDVELRCDPISGHTALYWYRQSLGQGLEFLIYFQGNSAPDKSGLPSDRFSAERTGGSVSTLTIQRTQQEDSAVYLCASSQHRGRLLEYGYTFGSGTRLTVV.

The genes are TRBV4-1 and TRBJ2-1; 10 bases line up with TRBD2. The trim removed 1 base at V and 3 bases at J, leaving 3 bases unmatched. The germline V gene has CDR1 MGHRA and CDR2 YSYEKL. The CDR3 consists of 16 residues. CDR3 DNA sequence: TGCGCCAGCAGCCAAGGGACTAGCGGCTACTACAATGAGCAGTTCTTC. Its protein is CASSQGTSGYYNEQFF.

The chain has TRBV10-2 and TRBJ2-2, with D tentatively TRBD1 (6 bases). Trimming pared 8 bases from V and 5 bases from J, leaving 15 bases between. Germline CDR1 and CDR2: WSHSY and SAAADI. CDR3 size: 14 residues. In DNA form, the CDR3 reads TGCGCCAGCCGAGAACAGGGTTTAACCGGGGAGCTGTTTTTT. Its translation: CASREQGLTGELFF.

This clonotype was counted only a few times. V usage is TRBV5-1 and J usage is TRBJ1-2; maybe TRBD1 (5 bases). The CDR3 is 14 amino acids. V was trimmed by 1 base and J by 0 bases, leaving 7 bases between them. In germline, CDR1 is SGHRS, CDR2 YFSETQ. CDR3 residues: CASSLQQANYGYTF. In DNA form, the CDR3 reads TGCGCCAGCAGCTTGCAACAGGCTAACTATGGCTACACCTTC.

This clonotype was counted only a few times. V is TRBV10-3 and J is TRBJ2-7; 9 bases are a match to TRBD1. This CDR3 region has 16 residues. CDR1 ENHRY and CDR2 SYGVKD come from the germline V gene. Losses at the gene ends were 5 bases for V and 0 bases for J; bases not matched to a gene: 8. The CDR3 DNA is TGTGCCATCAGTCCGCGGACAGGGGATTTCTCCTACGAGCAGTACTTC. This gives the protein CAISPRTGDFSYEQYF.

This chain connects TRBV4-3 to TRBJ2-1; 11 bases map to TRBD2. Trimming cost V 6 bases and J 13 bases; bases outside gene matches: 17. The CDR3 loop spans 16 amino acids. The V gene's germline CDR1 is LGHNA and CDR2 YSLEER. The CDR3 DNA is TGCGCCAGCAGACCCGGGACTAGCGGCCCACAAGAGACCCAGTTCTTC. This sequence encodes CASRPGTSGPQETQFF.

A few counts support this clonotype. The gene calls are TRBV21-1 and TRBJ2-7. TRBV21-1 corresponds to a pseudogene. This CDR3 region has 16 residues. CDR3 sequence: CASSPSNGNLPYEQYF. CDR3 DNA: TGTGCCAGCAGCCCGAGTAACGGAAACCTGCCTTACGAGCAGTACTTC.

This sequence joins TRBV14 and TRBJ2-7, with D tentatively TRBD1 (5 bases). The assigned J gene may be wrong: the sequence end matches TRBJ2-5 better. There are 15 residues in the CDR3. Per germline, CDR1 SGHDN and CDR2 FVKESK. The CDR3 DNA follows: TGTGCCAGCAGCCCCCCAGGGTTTGCAAGGGAGACCCAGTACTTC. Translation gives CASSPPGFARETQYF.

J is TRBJ1-5 and V is TRBV4-3; D call uncertain. Germline V gene lookup returns CDR1 LGHNA and CDR2 YSLEER. The CDR3 sequence is 19 residues long. Trimming removed 3 bases from V and 0 bases from J, with 21 bases in between. CDR3 protein: CASSHPCNPIPNSNQPQHF. CDR3 coding DNA: TGCGCCAGCAGCCACCCTTGTAATCCAATACCGAATAGCAATCAGCCCCAGCATTTT.

This clonotype was picked up one time. This sequence joins TRBV24-1 and TRBJ2-3; 12 nucleotides align to TRBD2. CDR3 size: 16 residues. CDR1 KGHDR and CDR2 SFDVKD come from the germline V gene. Unmatched junction bases numbered 4, after V lost 3 bases and J lost 4 bases. The CDR3 DNA is TGTGCCACCAGTGATCCGACTAGCGGGAGTTCAGATACGCAGTATTTT. Translated: CATSDPTSGSSDTQYF.

The rearrangement links TRBV15 to TRBJ2-5; D gene unclear. The end of the DNA is better explained by TRBJ2-7, so the J call may be wrong. CDR3 size: 14 residues. Germline-derived CDR1 and CDR2 are LNHNV and YYDKDF (reference sequence). DNA for the CDR3: TGTGCCACCAGCAGAATCCTTGGCGGCTACGAGCAGTACTTC. Its translation: CATSRILGGYEQYF.

This clonotype was detected only once. V usage is TRBV5-1 and J usage is TRBJ2-4; 9 bases agree with TRBD1. The closer fit of TRBJ2-5 to the DNA end suggests the J call may be wrong. The CDR3 is 15 residues long. Germline V gives CDR1 SGHRS, CDR2 YFSETQ. This CDR3 is CASSPGTGHSETQYF. CDR3 nucleotide sequence: TGCGCCAGCAGCCCCGGGACAGGGCATTCGGAGACCCAGTACTTC.

The chain combines TRBV4-1 with TRBJ2-7; 7 nucleotides align to TRBD1. CDR3 size: 15 residues. The V and J ends lost 2 bases and 2 bases, in that order; junction bases with no gene match: 6. CDR1 MGHRA and CDR2 YSYEKL come from the germline V gene. CDR3: CASSQNRDRAYEQYF. The CDR3, as DNA: TGCGCCAGCAGCCAAAACCGGGACAGAGCCTACGAGCAGTACTTC.

This clonotype was seen a few times. V gene TRBV20-1 combines with J gene TRBJ1-2; TRBD1 matches 7 bases. V lost 0 bases, J lost 4 bases, and 8 bases stayed unmatched. The CDR3 has 15 residues. Germline V gives CDR1 DFQATT, CDR2 SNEGSKA (reference sequence). CDR3 region: CSAREGRGNGYGYTF. Written as DNA, the CDR3 is TGCAGTGCTAGAGAGGGCAGGGGGAACGGCTATGGCTACACCTTC.

CDR3 sequence: CASSFSDTDTQYF. The DNA of the CDR3 is TGCGCCAGCAGCTTCTCTGACACAGATACGCAGTATTTT. This chain uses TRBV5-1 with TRBJ2-3; no firm D call. Germline values: CDR1 SGHRS, CDR2 YFSETQ. CDR3 length: 13 amino acids. Trimming took off 2 bases at V and 2 bases at J, with 6 bases between the two ends.